The entry that follows covers one T cell receptor beta chain sequence. It has no known antigen specificity. Per-nucleotide qualities are absent, and no much larger clonotype sits a single base away. Sorted unstimulated T cells and proliferating T cells recovered from mixed lymphocyte reactions underwent TCRbeta CDR3 sequencing. Fresh whole blood from more than 8 HLA-typed healthy donors was used as the source from which PBMCs were isolated. Reading from cysteine to phenylalanine, the CDR3 counts 14 amino acids. The kept DNA is CDR3 alone, 42 bases in frame from the first base. The library was generated by the immunoSEQ multiplex PCR assay. Roughly 100,000 TCR templates per sample were assayed on the deep sequencing platform. Genomic DNA extracted from sorted T cells was used for TCRbeta CDR3 sequencing. The original pipeline was this. The R programming language was used for clonal analysis of the TCRbeta CDR3 data. Comparing unstimulated samples against CFSE-low samples taken after the reaction was how alloreactive CD4+ and CD8+ clones were defined. By matching sequences to the repertoires of sorted unstimulated Treg and non-Treg cells, each alloreactive CD4+ clone was assigned a regulatory or non-regulatory origin. Here the immuneACCESS table is served through TCRdb, limited to in-frame sequences with V and J called. Missing clones are a known gap in these copies; in checked studies unresolved V genes cover under half, and the rest lacks a known reason. The V and J calls and clone size were taken over from that table, and D and trimming were inferred from the DNA. Here the sample has around 100,000 clones; approximately 91% occur a single time. The ten most abundant clones make up 2.6% of the sample.

The sample originates from a study of siplizumab effects on memory and regulatory T cells (dated by TCRdb to between 2018 and 2020). General notes on the study: The effect of the anti-CD2 antibody siplizumab on alloreactive T-cell subsets was examined in allogeneic mixed lymphocyte reactions constructed from human PBMCs. The paper's findings and limits, for the study overall: Roughly 80-97% of proliferating CD4+ or CD8+ clones could not be assigned a naive or memory phenotype. The cumulative frequency of alloreactive sequences that could be traced back to unstimulated CD4+ memory T cells was significantly reduced by siplizumab. Greater diversity appeared to be present in unstimulated naive T cells than in memory T cells, and a substantial contribution to the alloresponse seemed to be made by naive cells. Among mappable alloreactive CD4+ clones, the Treg-derived fraction averaged nearly 70% with siplizumab versus roughly 29% in control reactions. The suppressive function of proliferating Tregs from siplizumab cultures was not functionally confirmed. Sequences below about 10^-5 frequency were poorly captured, so only a minor fraction of alloreactive clones could be mapped to unstimulated subsets.

The receptor was derived from a human donor in good health. Some clones in this sample may be carry-over from other donors' samples. The chain uses TRBV21-1 and TRBJ2-3. TRBV21-1 is designated a pseudogene. The source material was CD4+ T cells sorted from blood. The sequence in DNA is TGTGCCAGCTCTAGGGCTAGATACACAGATACGCAGTATTTT. It encodes CASSRARYTDTQYF.